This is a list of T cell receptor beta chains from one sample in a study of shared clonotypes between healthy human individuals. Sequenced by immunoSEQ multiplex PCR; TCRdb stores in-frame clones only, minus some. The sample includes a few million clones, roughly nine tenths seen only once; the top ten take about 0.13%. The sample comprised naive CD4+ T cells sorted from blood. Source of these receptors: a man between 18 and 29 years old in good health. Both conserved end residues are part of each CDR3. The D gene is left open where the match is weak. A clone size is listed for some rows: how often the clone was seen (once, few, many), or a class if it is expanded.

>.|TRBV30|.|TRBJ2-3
CAWSGNSNTQYF
TGTGCCTGGAGTGGGAACAGCAATACGCAGTATTTT
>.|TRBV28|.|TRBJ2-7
CASSLRLFSYEQYF
TGTGCCAGCAGTTTACGGTTGTTCTCCTACGAGCAGTACTTC
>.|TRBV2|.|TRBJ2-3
CASSERQQPDTQYF
TGTGCCAGCAGTGAAAGGCAGCAGCCAGATACGCAGTATTTT
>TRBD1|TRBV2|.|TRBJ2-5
CASSRDRGKETQYF
TGTGCCAGCAGCAGAGACAGGGGCAAGGAGACCCAGTACTTC
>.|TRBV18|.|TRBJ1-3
CASSLVGSGNTIYF
TGTGCCAGCTCACTTGTGGGCTCTGGAAACACCATATATTTT
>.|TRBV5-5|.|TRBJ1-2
CASSLGQPTNYGYTF
TGTGCCAGCAGCTTGGGGCAGCCAACTAACTATGGCTACACCTTC
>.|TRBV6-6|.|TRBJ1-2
CASSAGLSYGYTF
TGTGCCAGCAGTGCAGGGCTCTCCTATGGCTACACCTTC
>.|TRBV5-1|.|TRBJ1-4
CASSLPEGNKVEKLFF
TGCGCCAGCAGCTTACCCGAAGGGAACAAAGTTGAAAAACTGTTTTTT
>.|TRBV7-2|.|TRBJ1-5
CASSFGQGGQPQHF
TGTGCCAGCAGCTTCGGGCAGGGAGGTCAGCCCCAGCATTTT
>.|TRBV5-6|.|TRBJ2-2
CASSLKGTGELFF
TGTGCCAGCAGCTTGAAGGGCACCGGGGAGCTGTTTTTT
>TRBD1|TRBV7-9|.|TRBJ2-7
CASSPSWDRESSYEQYF
TGTGCCAGCAGCCCTAGTTGGGACAGGGAAAGCTCCTACGAGCAGTACTTC
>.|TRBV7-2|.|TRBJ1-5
CASSLDGVRNQPQHF
TGTGCCAGCAGCTTAGATGGGGTTAGGAATCAGCCCCAGCATTTT
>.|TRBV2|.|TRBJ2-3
CASSRDGGTDTQYF
TGTGCCAGCAGCAGGGACGGCGGCACAGATACGCAGTATTTT
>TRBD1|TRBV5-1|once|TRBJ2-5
CASQGTGGSETQYF
TGCGCCAGCCAAGGGACAGGGGGCTCTGAGACCCAGTACTTC
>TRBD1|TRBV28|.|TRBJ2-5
CASRGGSKTQYF
TGTGCCAGCAGAGGGGGCAGTAAGACCCAGTACTTC
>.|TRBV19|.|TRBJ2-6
CASHSGANVLTF
TGTGCCAGTCACTCTGGGGCCAACGTCCTGACTTTC
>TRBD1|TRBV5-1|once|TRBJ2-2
CASWGQGNTGELFF
TGCGCCAGCTGGGGACAGGGGAACACCGGGGAGCTGTTTTTT
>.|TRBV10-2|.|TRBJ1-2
CASRSGLDGYTF
TGCGCCAGCAGATCGGGGTTGGATGGCTACACCTTC
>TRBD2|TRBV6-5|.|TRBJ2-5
CASSYVGGNQETQYF
TGTGCCAGCAGTTACGTGGGAGGGAACCAAGAGACCCAGTACTTC
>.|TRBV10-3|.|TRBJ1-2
CAISEKGGNNHVVCTF
TGTGCCATCAGTGAGAAGGGAGGCAACAACCACGTCGTCTGCACCTTC
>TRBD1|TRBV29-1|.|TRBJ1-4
CSVLPGDRSNEKLFF
TGCAGCGTCCTACCCGGGGACAGATCTAATGAAAAACTGTTTTTT
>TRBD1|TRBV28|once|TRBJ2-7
CASGPLGQGGYYEQYF
TGTGCCAGCGGCCCCCTAGGACAGGGGGGTTATTACGAGCAGTACTTC
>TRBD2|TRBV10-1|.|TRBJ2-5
CASSGPGLAEETQYF
TGCGCCAGCAGTGGTCCTGGACTAGCGGAAGAGACCCAGTACTTC
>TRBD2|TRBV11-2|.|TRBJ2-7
CASSPGLAGEKLRYEQYF
TGTGCCAGCAGCCCCGGACTAGCGGGAGAAAAATTACGTTACGAGCAGTACTTC
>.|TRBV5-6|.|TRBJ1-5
CASSRSWVWDQPQHF
TGTGCCAGCAGTCGGTCCTGGGTGTGGGACCAGCCCCAGCATTTT
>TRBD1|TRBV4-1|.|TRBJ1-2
CASSPDRGYGYTF
TGCGCCAGCAGCCCCGACAGGGGCTATGGCTACACCTTC
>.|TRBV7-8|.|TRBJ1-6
CASSLVANTNSPLHF
TGTGCCAGCAGCTTAGTAGCAAATACGAATTCACCCCTCCACTTT
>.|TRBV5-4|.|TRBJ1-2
CASSPDNAANYGYTF
TGTGCCAGCAGCCCCGATAACGCGGCTAACTATGGCTACACCTTC
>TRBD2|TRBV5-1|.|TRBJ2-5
CASSLAGTSAETQYF
TGCGCCAGCAGCTTGGCCGGGACTAGCGCCGAGACCCAGTACTTC
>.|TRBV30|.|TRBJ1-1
CAWSRTGADTEAFF
TGTGCCTGGAGTCGGACCGGGGCTGACACTGAAGCTTTCTTT
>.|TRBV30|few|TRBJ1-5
CAWSTEYSNQPQHF
TGTGCCTGGAGTACGGAGTATAGCAATCAGCCCCAGCATTTT
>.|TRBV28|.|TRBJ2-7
CASSSRVPYEQYF
TGTGCCAGCAGTTCGCGGGTACCCTACGAGCAGTACTTC
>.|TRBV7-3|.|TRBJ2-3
CASSFGPGGTDTQYF
TGTGCCAGCAGCTTCGGCCCCGGCGGCACAGATACGCAGTATTTT
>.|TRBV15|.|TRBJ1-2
CATSREELRGYTF
TGTGCCACCAGCAGAGAGGAGCTGCGTGGCTACACCTTC
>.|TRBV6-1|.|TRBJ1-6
CASSEVGTANSPLHF
TGTGCCAGCAGTGAGGTTGGCACCGCGAATTCACCCCTCCACTTT
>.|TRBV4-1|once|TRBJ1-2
CASSQENPSGGYTF
TGCGCCAGCAGCCAAGAAAACCCATCGGGTGGCTACACCTTC
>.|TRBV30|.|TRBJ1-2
CAWSWAAYGYTF
TGTGCCTGGAGTTGGGCAGCGTATGGCTACACCTTC